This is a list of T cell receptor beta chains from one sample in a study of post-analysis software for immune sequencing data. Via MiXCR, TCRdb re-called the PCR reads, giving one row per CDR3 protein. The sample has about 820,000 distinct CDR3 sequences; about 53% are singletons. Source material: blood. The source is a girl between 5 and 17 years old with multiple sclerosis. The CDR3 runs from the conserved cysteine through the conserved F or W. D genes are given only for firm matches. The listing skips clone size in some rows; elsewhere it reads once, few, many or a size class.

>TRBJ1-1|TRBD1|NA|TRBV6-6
CASSTGTGRMNTEAFF
TGTGCCAGCAGTACTGGGACAGGGAGAATGAACACTGAAGCTTTCTTT
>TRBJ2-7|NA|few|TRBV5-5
CASSFERWTYEQYF
TGTGCCAGCAGCTTCGAACGGTGGACCTACGAGCAGTACTTC
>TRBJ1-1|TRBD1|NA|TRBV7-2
CASSLRQGWDAFF
TGTGCCAGCAGCTTAAGACAGGGGTGGGATGCTTTCTTT
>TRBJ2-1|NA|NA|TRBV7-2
CASSLRAKGHNEQFF
TGTGCCAGCAGCTTACGGGCGAAGGGACACAATGAGCAGTTCTTC
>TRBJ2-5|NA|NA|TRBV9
CASSPGVEVTQYF
TGTGCCAGCAGCCCTGGGGTAGAGGTGACCCAGTACTTC
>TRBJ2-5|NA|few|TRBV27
CASSFQPRDPEFF
TGTGCCAGCAGTTTCCAGCCACGGGACCCCGAGTTCTTC
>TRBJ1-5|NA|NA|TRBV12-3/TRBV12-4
CASSRGRNNQPQHF
TGTGCCAGCAGCCGGGGACGGAACAATCAGCCCCAGCATTTT
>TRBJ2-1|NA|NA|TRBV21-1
CASTEWESGNEQFF
TGTGCCAGCACGGAGTGGGAGTCCGGCAATGAGCAGTTCTTC
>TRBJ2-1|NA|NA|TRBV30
CAWSVGVAGEQFF
TGTGCCTGGAGTGTAGGGGTGGCGGGGGAGCAGTTCTTC
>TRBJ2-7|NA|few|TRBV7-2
CASSPTMGRYEQYF
TGTGCCAGCAGCCCGACCATGGGGCGCTACGAGCAGTACTTC
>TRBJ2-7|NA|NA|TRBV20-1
CSARHRPGNEQYF
TGCAGTGCTAGGCACCGACCGGGGAACGAGCAGTACTTC
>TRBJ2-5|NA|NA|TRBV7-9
CASSLDPGPRETQYF
TGTGCCAGCAGCTTAGACCCGGGACCTCGGGAGACCCAGTACTTC
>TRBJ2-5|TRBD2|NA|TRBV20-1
CSAMTSGGKTQYF
TGCAGTGCCATGACTAGCGGGGGGAAGACCCAGTACTTC
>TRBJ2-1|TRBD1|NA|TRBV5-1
CASSNRGSPYNEQFF
TGCGCCAGCAGCAACAGGGGATCCCCCTACAATGAGCAGTTCTTC
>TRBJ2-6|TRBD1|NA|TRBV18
CASSPDKRTGHSGANVLTF
TGTGCCAGCTCACCGGACAAACGGACAGGGCACTCTGGGGCCAACGTCCTGACTTTC
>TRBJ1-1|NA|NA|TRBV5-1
CASSPILQGGEAFF
TGCGCCAGCAGCCCTATACTACAGGGAGGTGAAGCTTTCTTT
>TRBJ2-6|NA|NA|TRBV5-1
CASSLAGFRSSGANVLTF
TGCGCCAGCAGCTTGGCTGGGTTCAGAAGCTCTGGGGCCAACGTCCTGACTTTC
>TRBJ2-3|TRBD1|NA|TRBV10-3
CAISGKTGGNTDTQYF
TGTGCCATCAGTGGCAAAACAGGGGGCAACACAGATACGCAGTATTTT
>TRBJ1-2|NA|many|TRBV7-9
CASSPGGGYGYTF
TGCGCCAGCAGCCCGGGAGGGGGCTATGGCTACACCTTC
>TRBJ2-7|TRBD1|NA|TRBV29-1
CSVWDRGLYEQYF
TGCAGCGTGTGGGACAGGGGGCTTTACGAGCAGTACTTC
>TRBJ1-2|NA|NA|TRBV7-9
CASSLDLQTYGYTF
TGTGCCAGCAGCTTAGATCTCCAGACCTATGGCTACACCTTC
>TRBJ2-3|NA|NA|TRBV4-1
CASSPSLRFGLQADTQYF
TGCGCCAGCAGCCCGTCCCTCCGCTTCGGGTTGCAGGCAGATACGCAGTATTTT
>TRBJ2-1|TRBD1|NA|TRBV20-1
CSALPPGTALSNEQFF
TGCAGTGCCCTTCCACCTGGGACAGCCCTCAGCAATGAGCAGTTCTTC
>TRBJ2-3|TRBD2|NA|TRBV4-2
CASTRGLAGAEDTQYF
TGTGCCAGCACTCGAGGACTAGCGGGAGCTGAAGATACGCAGTATTTT
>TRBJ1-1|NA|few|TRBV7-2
CASTPDGHPNTEAFF
TGTGCCAGCACCCCAGATGGACATCCGAACACTGAAGCTTTCTTT
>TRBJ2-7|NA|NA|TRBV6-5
CASSYHRAVYEQYF
TGTGCCAGCAGTTACCACAGGGCGGTCTACGAGCAGTACTTC
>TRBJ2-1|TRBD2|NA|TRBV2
CASSTGLPSYNEQFF
TGTGCCAGCAGTACGGGACTACCCTCCTACAATGAGCAGTTCTTC
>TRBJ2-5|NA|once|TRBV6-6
CASTLRRGQETQYF
TGTGCCAGCACCCTTAGGAGGGGACAAGAGACCCAGTACTTC
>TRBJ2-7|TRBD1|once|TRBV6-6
CASSLYTGTGGSYEQYF
TGTGCCAGCAGTCTCTACACCGGGACAGGGGGCTCCTACGAGCAGTACTTC